The 27 T cell receptor beta chains below were found in one sample sequenced in a study of T cell changes during pregnancy in multiple sclerosis. The protocol was immunoSEQ multiplex PCR, while the TCRdb copy is restricted to in-frame clones and leaves out a portion. The sample records tens of thousands of clones, 92% being singletons. Sequencing used CD8+ T cells from peripheral blood mononuclear cells, obtained in the third trimester of pregnancy. The receptors here all came from a female donor with multiple sclerosis, enrolled in a pregnancy study.

The J gene is TRBJ2-3, the V gene TRBV7-2, with unresolved D. The V end lost 1 base, the J end lost 8 bases, and 4 bases lay between the germline ends. The CDR3 length is 11 residues. Germline loops: CDR1 SGHTA, CDR2 FQGNSA. CDR3 sequence: CASSLDGTQYF. Written as DNA, the CDR3 is TGTGCCAGCAGCTTAGACGGTACGCAGTATTTT.

A few counts support this clone. The chain uses TRBV7-9 and TRBJ1-2; perhaps TRBD1 as D (5 bases). The germline CDR1 and CDR2 sequences are SEHNR and FQNEAQ (reference sequence). V lost 8 bases, J lost 8 bases, and 15 bases lay in between. The CDR3 has 12 amino acids. Written as DNA, the CDR3 is TGTGCCAGCTGGGTCGGGGGAGGAGGCTACACCTTC. Its translation is CASWVGGGGYTF.

The J gene is TRBJ2-7, the V gene TRBV25-1; 10 positions agree with TRBD2. This CDR3 has 15 residues. From germline, CDR1 is MGHDK and CDR2 SYGVNS. Germline trimming cut 1 base from V and 2 bases from J; bases unmatched to any gene: 2. The CDR3 is CASSEWSGRAYEQYF. The DNA for the CDR3 is TGTGCCAGCAGTGAATGGAGCGGGAGGGCCTACGAGCAGTACTTC.

The J gene is TRBJ2-7, the V gene TRBV13; 10 nucleotides match TRBD2. This CDR3 is 16 amino acids long. V shed 0 bases, J shed 2 bases, and the junction held 4 bases outside the gene matches. The germline CDR1 and CDR2 sequences are PRHDT and FYEKMQ (reference sequence). This chain's CDR3 is CASSLGPSGRAYEQYF. In nucleotides, the CDR3 is TGTGCCAGCAGCTTAGGACCAAGCGGGAGGGCCTACGAGCAGTACTTC.

V and J are TRBV5-8 and TRBJ2-1; 9 nucleotides agree with TRBD2. Germline V gene lookup returns CDR1 SGHTS and CDR2 YDEGEE. The V gene end was trimmed by 5 bases and the J gene end by 3 bases; junction bases not matched to a gene: 18. The CDR3 runs 19 residues. CDR3 DNA: TGTGCCAGCAGGGAGACCGGGACTAGCCGCTACCTGAACTACAATGAGCAGTTCTTC. This translates into CASRETGTSRYLNYNEQFF.

The rearrangement links TRBV29-1 to TRBJ2-1, with TRBD2 identical over 9 bases. The V and J ends lost 6 bases and 4 bases, in that order; junction bases with no gene match: 7. This CDR3 is built from 14 residues. Germline V gene sequence: CDR1 SQVTM, CDR2 ANQGSEA. CDR3 region: CSVLAGEYYNEQFF. The CDR3 bases are TGCAGCGTCTTAGCGGGAGAGTATTACAATGAGCAGTTCTTC.

J is TRBJ1-3 and V is TRBV11-2; possible D gene TRBD1, 6 bases. Trimming shortened V by 3 bases and J by 4 bases, and 16 bases separated the two germline ends. The CDR3 consists of 16 residues. CDR1 and CDR2 from the germline V gene are SGHAT and FQNNGV. CDR3 DNA sequence: TGTGCCAGCAGCTTCACAGGGTCATCTGAAGGAAACACCATATATTTT. Its protein product is CASSFTGSSEGNTIYF.

A note on this clone: Its ends do not fully match the called genes, so a read error is possible. The chain joins TRBV7-7 to TRBJ2-1, with 9 nucleotides matching TRBD2. Germline V lookup: CDR1 SSHAT, CDR2 FNYEAQ (reference sequence). The CDR3 length is 18 residues. The CDR3 loop is CASSLEVRGASGTDEQFF. Written as DNA, the CDR3 is TGTGCTAGCAGCTTAGAGGTTCGAGGGGCTAGCGGGACGGATGAGCAGTTCTTC.

This sequence joins TRBV4-1 and TRBJ2-5, with 9 bases that match TRBD2. With 3 bases clipped from V and 4 bases from J, the junction kept 15 bases outside the gene matches. The CDR3 covers 18 residues. Germline CDR1 and CDR2: MGHRA and YSYEKL. Written as DNA, the CDR3 is TGCGCCAGCAGCCATCTAGTCCCAGCGGGAGGCCGGGGAGAGACCCAGTACTTC. Protein: CASSHLVPAGGRGETQYF.

CDR3 DNA: TGTGCCAGTAGTATAGACGGGGGGGGTACTGAAGCTTTCTTT. Protein product: CASSIDGGGTEAFF. The chain uses TRBV19 and TRBJ1-1; D is perhaps TRBD1 (5 bases). The CDR3 runs 14 residues. The V and J ends lost 0 bases and 5 bases respectively, with 10 bases between them. Germline V lookup: CDR1 LNHDA, CDR2 SQIVND (reference sequence). Supplemented by reference TRBV19 and TRBJ1-1, the full variable domain reads DGGITQSPKYLFRKEGQNVTLSCEQNLNHDAMYWYRQDPGQGLRLIYYSQIVNDFQKGDIAEGYSVSREKKESFPLTVTSAQKNPTAFYLCASSIDGGGTEAFFGQGTRLTVV.

This chain uses TRBV7-9 with TRBJ2-3, with 10 bases aligning to TRBD1. With V trimmed by 3 bases and J by 3 bases, 3 bases remained unmatched. Per germline, CDR1 SEHNR and CDR2 FQNEAQ (reference sequence). This CDR3 has 15 amino acids. The CDR3 spells CASSFPGQGTDTQYF. The CDR3 DNA sequence: TGTGCCAGCAGCTTTCCGGGACAGGGGACAGATACGCAGTATTTT.

The rearrangement uses TRBV5-6 and TRBJ2-5; TRBD2 matches at 15 bases. This CDR3 comprises 18 residues. Losses at the gene ends were 2 bases for V and 3 bases for J; bases not matched to a gene: 8. Germline-derived CDR1 and CDR2 are SGHDT and YYEEEE. The CDR3 nucleotides are TGTGCCAGCAGCTTTGGACGGGGACTAGCGGGAGGAGAAGAGACCCAGTACTTC. As protein: CASSFGRGLAGGEETQYF. The whole variable domain, filled in from reference TRBV5-6 and TRBJ2-5, reads DAGVTQSPTHLIKTRGQQVTLRCSPKSGHDTVSWYQQALGQGPQFIFQYYEEEERQRGNFPDRFSGHQFPNYSSELNVNALLLGDSALYLCASSFGRGLAGGEETQYFGPGTRLLVL.

The chain carries TRBV4-1 and TRBJ1-1; D uncertain. CDR3 length equals 16 residues. Trimming removed 3 bases at V and 0 bases at J, with 14 bases between. Germline V gene sequence: CDR1 MGHRA, CDR2 YSYEKL. CDR3 nucleotide sequence: TGCGCCAGCAGCCACCCGGGAATCGGCCTGAACACTGAAGCTTTCTTT. Translation: CASSHPGIGLNTEAFF.

The chain links TRBV4-1 to TRBJ2-7; D perhaps matches TRBD1 (6 bases). There are 15 residues in the CDR3. CDR1 and CDR2 from the germline V gene are MGHRA and YSYEKL. V shed 0 bases and J shed 7 bases, with 16 bases lying between them. CDR3 residues: CASSQDRGIVEEQYF. CDR3 DNA sequence: TGCGCCAGCAGCCAAGACAGGGGAATAGTGGAGGAGCAGTACTTC.

CDR3 sequence (DNA): TGTGCCAGTAGCTTGTCACGGGACACCCTTTACGAGCAGTACTTC. As protein: CASSLSRDTLYEQYF. This chain connects TRBV19 to TRBJ2-7; TRBD1 is a possible D gene (6 bases). The CDR3 contains 15 residues. CDR1 and CDR2 from the germline V gene are LNHDA and SQIVND (reference sequence). V lost 6 bases and J 4 bases, leaving 19 bases between the germline ends.

The chain is built from TRBV11-2 and TRBJ2-7; D unclear. The V end lost 1 base, the J end lost 1 base, and 8 bases lay between the germline ends. The V gene's germline CDR1 is SGHAT and CDR2 FQNNGV. CDR3 length: 14 amino acids. Written as DNA, the CDR3 is TGTGCCAGCAGCTTAGTTTCCCCGTCCTACGAGCAGTACTTC. Translated: CASSLVSPSYEQYF.

The rearrangement links TRBV27 to TRBJ2-6; a weak D match, TRBD2 (7 bases). CDR3 length: 15 amino acids. Trimming stripped 6 bases from V and 4 bases from J, with 13 bases between. Germline V gene sequence: CDR1 MNHEY, CDR2 SMNVEV (reference sequence). The CDR3 DNA is TGTGCCAGCAGCACGGGGGGCACCGGGGCCAACGTCCTGACTTTC. This sequence encodes CASSTGGTGANVLTF. Complete variable domain (other parts from reference TRBV27 and TRBJ2-6): EAQVTQNPRYLITVTGKKLTVTCSQNMNHEYMSWYRQDPGLGLRQIYYSMNVEVTDKGDVPEGYKVSRKEKRNFPLILESPSPNQTSLYFCASSTGGTGANVLTFGAGSRLTVL.

The gene calls are TRBV25-1 and TRBJ2-1; 9 bases map to TRBD1. The junction had 6 bases not matched to a gene; V was cut back by 4 bases and J by 8 bases. CDR1 is MGHDK, CDR2 SYGVNS, per germline. The CDR3 has 14 residues. CDR3 protein: CASSGGQGFDEQFF. The CDR3 DNA reads as TGTGCCAGCAGTGGGGGACAGGGTTTCGATGAGCAGTTCTTC.

This clone came up a few times. The junction does not match germline at one end; this may be a read error. The V call is TRBV5-1, the J call TRBJ1-1; possible D gene TRBD1, 6 bases. CDR1 and CDR2 from the germline V gene are SGHRS and YFSETQ. This CDR3 has 12 residues. DNA for the CDR3: TGCGCCAGCAGCTCGGACAGAGATCCTCATTCATTT. This translates into CASSSDRDPHSF.

This chain links TRBV27 with TRBJ2-1; 10 bases map to TRBD1. The V and J ends lost 4 bases and 6 bases, in that order; junction bases with no gene match: 6. The germline V gene has CDR1 MNHEY and CDR2 SMNVEV (reference sequence). The CDR3 length is 15 residues. The CDR3 nucleotides read TGTGCCAGCAGTTCGACCGGGACAGGGGTCAATGAGCAGTTCTTC. Translating it yields CASSSTGTGVNEQFF.

The CDR3 nucleotides read TGCAGCGTTGTCGCGACAGGGGTCTCCTACGAGCAGTACTTC. Its protein product is CSVVATGVSYEQYF. The V gene is TRBV29-1, the J gene TRBJ2-7; the match to TRBD1 covers 8 bases. Germline CDR1 and CDR2: SQVTM and ANQGSEA. J was trimmed by 0 bases and V by 4 bases; bases with no gene match: 5. There are 14 residues in the CDR3.

This chain connects TRBV9 to TRBJ2-3; 7 positions match TRBD1. CDR3 length: 15 amino acids. Germline V gene lookup returns CDR1 SGDLS and CDR2 YYNGEE. Losses at the gene ends were 0 bases for V and 0 bases for J; bases not matched to a gene: 1. CDR3 nucleotide sequence: TGTGCCAGCAGCGTAGAGGGGGCTAGCACAGATACGCAGTATTTT. It translates to CASSVEGASTDTQYF.

V gene TRBV2 combines with J gene TRBJ1-3; no clear D gene. The CDR3 runs to 14 residues. The germline CDR1 and CDR2 sequences are SNHLY and FYNNEI. V lost 3 bases to trimming and J lost 0 bases, with 6 bases between them. CDR3 residues: CASSDPRSGNTIYF. The CDR3 nucleotides read TGTGCCAGCAGTGACCCGCGCTCTGGAAACACCATATATTTT. Looking up the rest from reference TRBV2 and TRBJ1-3 gives the full variable domain: EPEVTQTPSHQVTQMGQEVILRCVPISNHLYFYWYRQILGQKVEFLVSFYNNEISEKSEIFDDQFSVERPDGSNFTLKIRSTKLEDSAMYFCASSDPRSGNTIYFGEGSWLTVV.

This sequence joins TRBV4-1 and TRBJ2-5, with a weak D call TRBD1 (5 bases). V lost 3 bases and J lost 6, with 8 bases in between. The CDR3 sequence is 12 residues long. CDR1 MGHRA and CDR2 YSYEKL come from the germline V gene. The CDR3 sequence: CASSQGQKTQYF. The CDR3 region has the DNA TGCGCCAGCAGCCAGGGGCAGAAGACCCAGTACTTC.

The chain employs TRBV7-6 and TRBJ1-1; TRBD1 matches 7 bases. The CDR3 loop spans 15 amino acids. V dropped 5 bases and J dropped 0; count of bases not matched to a gene: 6. Germline V gives CDR1 SGHVS, CDR2 FNYEAQ. CDR3 bases: TGTGCCAGCAGCCCGCGACAGGGCATGAACACTGAAGCTTTCTTT. Amino acid sequence: CASSPRQGMNTEAFF.

This clone was detected only once. The chain links TRBV28 to TRBJ2-7; TRBD2 is a possible D gene (6 bases). CDR1 is MDHEN and CDR2 is SYDVKM in the germline V gene. Trimming took off 11 bases at V and 0 bases at J, with 17 bases between the two ends. This CDR3 is built from 14 residues. CDR3 sequence reads: CAVGGSEISYEQYF. Written as DNA, the CDR3 is TGTGCCGTCGGGGGTAGCGAAATCTCCTACGAGCAGTACTTC.

The chain links TRBV4-2 to TRBJ2-1; 12 bases map to TRBD2. The J segment lost 8 bases and the V segment lost 4 bases, leaving 9 bases of the junction unmatched. Germline CDR1 and CDR2: LGHNA and YNFKEQ. CDR3 length equals 16 residues. The CDR3 loop reads CASSPQLAGGYDEQFF. CDR3 DNA sequence: TGTGCCAGCAGCCCTCAACTAGCGGGAGGATACGATGAGCAGTTCTTC.